What follows describes a single T cell receptor (beta chain). Its cognate antigen is unknown. Germline CDR1 MNHEY, CDR2 SMNVEV (reference sequence). J gave up 7 bases and V 5 bases, and 9 bases lay outside the gene matches. CDR3 size: 15 residues. This sample was included in a study of human T cells and chemical hapten exposure. Specified time point: patch test 3, about 24 weeks after DPC sensitization. Treatment here: therapeutic diphenylcyclopropenone sensitization with weekly scalp DPC. Participating donors were patients with alopecia, aged 18 to 70 years, considered appropriate candidates for DPC. Study findings and constraints: TCRs at high frequency, those above 1 in 1000, did not change with DPC sensitization.

TCRdb recomputed calls from the RACE reads with MiXCR, one row per CDR3 protein. Of 50,000 to 75,000 distinct CDR3 sequences listed, 11% are singletons. Source: whole blood, taken in connection with sensitization to the hapten diphenylcyclopropenone (DPC). The receptor comes from a woman under 40 with alopecia areata. Some clones in this sample may be carry-over from other donors' samples. The V gene is TRBV27, the J gene TRBJ2-1, with 9 bases that match TRBD1. The CDR3 sequence is CASSNLGDRANEQFF. CDR3 DNA sequence: TGTGCCAGCAGTAATCTGGGGGACAGGGCAAATGAGCAGTTCTTC.